The clone carrying this T cell receptor beta chain was seen at least ten times. The data were obtained in a study of regulatory T cells in long-lasting Graves disease. Germline-derived CDR1 and CDR2 are MNHEY and SVGEGT. The CDR3 contains 15 residues. The trim removed 0 bases at V and 3 bases at J, leaving 4 bases unmatched. Relying on iRepertoire HTBI primers and Arm-PCR of CDR3 regions, the team built TCR beta libraries. MiXCR, applied by TCRdb to the multiplex PCR reads, yields one record per CDR3 protein. The data show about 470,000 distinct CDR3 sequences, roughly 20% seen once. This sample's time point: persistent/refractory GD, antithyroid drugs over 5 years with positive TRAb. The TCR library was prepared using RNA isolated from PBMCs.

This rearrangement joins TRBV6-2 or TRBV6-3 to TRBJ2-5; TRBD2 matches 7 bases. The sequence derives from a female donor with Graves disease. This specimen consisted of peripheral blood mononuclear cells (PBMCs), obtained when the disease was refractory, from a patient treated with antithyroid drugs. CDR3 coding DNA: TGTGCCAGCAGTTACTCGACCAGCGGGAAAGAGACCCAGTACTTC. This translates into CASSYSTSGKETQYF.